Listed below are T cell receptor beta chains from one sample, sequenced in a study of PD-1 blockade in classical Hodgkin lymphoma. Libraries were prepared by immunoSEQ multiplex PCR; TCRdb keeps only in-frame clonotypes and omits some of them. Of 22,000 or so clones listed, 89% were seen once; the top ten hold 0.25%. The sample was CD4+ T cells from blood. These receptors were obtained from a human donor with classical Hodgkin lymphoma. Each CDR3 is given without its conserved first and last residue. Each record gives: J gene, clone size, V gene, D gene, CDR3 protein. A D gene is named only where the DNA matches it firmly. The size entry is marked missing in some rows and otherwise reads once, few, many or a size class.

TRBJ2-1,once,TRBV9,TRBD2,ASSVGLAVINEQF
TRBJ1-1,NA,TRBV9,NA,ASSVFPDKAETEAF
TRBJ2-1,once,TRBV6-5,TRBD1,ASSRGQGNEQF
TRBJ1-2,NA,TRBV25-1,NA,ASSGGGGYT
TRBJ2-7,NA,TRBV11-3,TRBD2,ASSPISGPYEQY
TRBJ2-2,NA,TRBV28,NA,ASSLPGRGELF
TRBJ1-2,NA,TRBV5-1,NA,ASSPGGGTYGYT
TRBJ2-1,NA,TRBV5-4,TRBD1,ASSLRGQGATEQF
TRBJ2-3,NA,TRBV18,TRBD2,ASSREVAGSTDTQY
TRBJ2-5,NA,TRBV6-1,NA,ASSGVGRKETQY
TRBJ1-1,NA,TRBV29-1,NA,SVAETGNTEAF
TRBJ2-2,NA,TRBV25-1,NA,ASSVTGTNTGELF
TRBJ1-6,NA,TRBV10-2,NA,ASSASLESPLH
TRBJ1-2,NA,TRBV6-5,TRBD1,ASRQMTGSGYGYT
TRBJ2-1,NA,TRBV6-1,NA,ASSEAPFSSYNEQF
TRBJ1-5,NA,TRBV2,NA,ASSQGSNQPQH
TRBJ1-4,NA,TRBV2,TRBD1,ASRAGTGFEEGEKLF
TRBJ2-7,NA,TRBV28,NA,ASTAGKPYEQY
TRBJ2-5,NA,TRBV2,TRBD1,ASSEDRGLRETQY
TRBJ1-3,NA,TRBV11-2,TRBD1,ASSLGTALSGNTIY
TRBJ1-6,NA,TRBV6-1,NA,ASSGGGVEYNSPLH
TRBJ2-3,NA,TRBV7-9,NA,ASSLALPTTDTQY
TRBJ2-5,NA,TRBV20-1,NA,SAVSLETQY
TRBJ2-1,NA,TRBV7-2,TRBD2,ASKSGLAGNEQF
TRBJ2-7,NA,TRBV5-5,NA,ASSLSGTTYEQY
TRBJ1-4,NA,TRBV7-2,NA,ASSRIGDNEKLF
TRBJ2-1,NA,TRBV18,TRBD2,ASSPLATSGTYNEQF
TRBJ2-1,NA,TRBV14,NA,ASSQVHEQF
TRBJ2-2,NA,TRBV7-2,NA,ASSRQISNTGELF
TRBJ2-4,NA,TRBV6-1,NA,ASSSRGGSIQY
TRBJ2-1,NA,TRBV12-5,TRBD2,ASGLFSPTSGSGHGEQF
TRBJ1-1,few,TRBV10-1,NA,ASEDGEAF
TRBJ1-5,NA,TRBV30,NA,AWSPGVYSNQPQH
TRBJ1-2,NA,TRBV18,NA,ASSPGERGYT
TRBJ2-1,NA,TRBV6-5,NA,ASSPQGLYNEQF
TRBJ2-5,NA,TRBV19,TRBD1,ASSVSTGALQETQY
TRBJ1-2,NA,TRBV4-3,TRBD1,ASSGDRYYGYT
TRBJ2-7,NA,TRBV13,TRBD1,ASSQTGRYEQY
TRBJ1-1,NA,TRBV30,NA,ARGRANTEAF
TRBJ2-3,NA,TRBV4-3,NA,ASSLYSGAMTDTQY
TRBJ1-1,few,TRBV29-1,NA,SVGSGRGTEAF
TRBJ1-2,NA,TRBV19,NA,ASGPGRLNYGYT
TRBJ1-2,few,TRBV10-2,NA,ASSESPDYGYT
TRBJ1-4,NA,TRBV27,NA,ASKPLGAGRATNEKLF
TRBJ2-7,NA,TRBV14,NA,ASSQDFDRYEQY
TRBJ2-5,NA,TRBV2,NA,ASRRTRGVKETQY
TRBJ2-7,NA,TRBV7-2,NA,ASSLAWGAQYEQY
TRBJ1-1,NA,TRBV7-2,NA,ASSFRGERTEAF
TRBJ2-1,NA,TRBV7-2,TRBD2,ASSSLAGVLTEQF
TRBJ2-7,NA,TRBV5-1,NA,ASSLGGYEQY